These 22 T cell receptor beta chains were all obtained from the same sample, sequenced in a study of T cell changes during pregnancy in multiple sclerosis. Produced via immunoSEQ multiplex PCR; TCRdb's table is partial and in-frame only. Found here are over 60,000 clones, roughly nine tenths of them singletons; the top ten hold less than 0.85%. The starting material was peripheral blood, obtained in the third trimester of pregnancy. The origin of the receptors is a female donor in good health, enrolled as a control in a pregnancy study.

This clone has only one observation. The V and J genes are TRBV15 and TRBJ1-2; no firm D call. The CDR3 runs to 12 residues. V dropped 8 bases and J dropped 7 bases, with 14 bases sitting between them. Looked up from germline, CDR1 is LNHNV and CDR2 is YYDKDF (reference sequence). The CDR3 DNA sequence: TGTGCCACCGCCGGGAGGCATTTTGGCTACACCTTC. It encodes CATAGRHFGYTF. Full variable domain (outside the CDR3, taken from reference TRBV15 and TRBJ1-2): DAMVIQNPRYQVTQFGKPVTLSCSQTLNHNVMYWYQQKSSQAPKLLFHYYDKDFNNEADTPDNFQSRRPNTSFCFLDIRSPGLGDTAMYLCATAGRHFGYTFGSGTRLTVV.

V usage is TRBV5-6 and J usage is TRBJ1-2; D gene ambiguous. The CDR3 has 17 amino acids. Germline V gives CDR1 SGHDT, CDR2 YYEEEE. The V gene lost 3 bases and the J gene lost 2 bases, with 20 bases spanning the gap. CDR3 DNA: TGTGCCAGCAGCTCCTTGGGTACTAGGGTGACGAACTATGGCTACACCTTC. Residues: CASSSLGTRVTNYGYTF.

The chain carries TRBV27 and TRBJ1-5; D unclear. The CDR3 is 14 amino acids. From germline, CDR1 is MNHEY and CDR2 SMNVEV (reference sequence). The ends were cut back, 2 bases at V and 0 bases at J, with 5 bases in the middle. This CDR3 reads CASSLQNSNQPQHF. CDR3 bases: TGTGCCAGCAGTTTACAGAATAGCAATCAGCCCCAGCATTTT.

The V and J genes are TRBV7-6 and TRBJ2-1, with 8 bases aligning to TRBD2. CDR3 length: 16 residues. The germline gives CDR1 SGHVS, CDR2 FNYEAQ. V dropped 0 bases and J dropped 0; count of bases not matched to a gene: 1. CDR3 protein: CASSLAGGASYNEQFF. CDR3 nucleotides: TGTGCCAGCAGCTTAGCCGGGGGGGCCTCCTACAATGAGCAGTTCTTC.

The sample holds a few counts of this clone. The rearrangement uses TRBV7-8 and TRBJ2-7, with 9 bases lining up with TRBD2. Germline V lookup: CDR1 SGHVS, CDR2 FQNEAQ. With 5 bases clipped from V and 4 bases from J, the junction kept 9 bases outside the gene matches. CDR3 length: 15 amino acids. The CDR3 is CASSPGLAKVYEQYF. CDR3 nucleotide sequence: TGTGCCAGCAGCCCAGGACTAGCGAAAGTGTACGAGCAGTACTTC.

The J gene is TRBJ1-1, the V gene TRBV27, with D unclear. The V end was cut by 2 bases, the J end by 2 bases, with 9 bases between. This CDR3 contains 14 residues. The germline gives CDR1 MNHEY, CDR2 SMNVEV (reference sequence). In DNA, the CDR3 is TGTGCCAGCAGTTTAATTGCCAGTAACACTGAAGCTTTCTTT. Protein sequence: CASSLIASNTEAFF.

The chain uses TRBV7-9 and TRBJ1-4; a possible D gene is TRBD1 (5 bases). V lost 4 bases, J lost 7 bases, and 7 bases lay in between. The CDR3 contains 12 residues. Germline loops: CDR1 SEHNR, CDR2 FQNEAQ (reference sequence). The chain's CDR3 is CASSWGVEKLFF. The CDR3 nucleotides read TGTGCCAGCAGCTGGGGGGTTGAAAAACTGTTTTTT.

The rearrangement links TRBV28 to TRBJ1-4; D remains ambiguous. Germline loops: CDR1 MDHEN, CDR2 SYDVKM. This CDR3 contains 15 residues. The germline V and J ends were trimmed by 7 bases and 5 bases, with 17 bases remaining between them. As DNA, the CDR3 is TGTGCCAGCACCGCTGCTGAAGCAGGAAATGAAAAACTGTTTTTT. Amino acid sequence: CASTAAEAGNEKLFF. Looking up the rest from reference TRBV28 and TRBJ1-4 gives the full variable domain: DVKVTQSSRYLVKRTGEKVFLECVQDMDHENMFWYRQDPGLGLRLIYFSYDVKMKEKGDIPEGYSVSREKKERFSLILESASTNQTSMYLCASTAAEAGNEKLFFGSGTQLSVL.

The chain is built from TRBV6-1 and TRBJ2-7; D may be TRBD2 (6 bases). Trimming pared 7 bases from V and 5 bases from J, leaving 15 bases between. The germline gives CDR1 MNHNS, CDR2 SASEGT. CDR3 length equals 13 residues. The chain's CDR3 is CASKAGSADEQYF. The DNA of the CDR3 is TGTGCCAGCAAGGCGGGGAGCGCAGACGAGCAGTACTTC.

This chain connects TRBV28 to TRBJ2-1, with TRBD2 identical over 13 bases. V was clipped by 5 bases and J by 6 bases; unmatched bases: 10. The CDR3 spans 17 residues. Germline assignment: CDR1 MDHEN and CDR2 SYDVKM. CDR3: CASSPTRGLAGRNEQFF. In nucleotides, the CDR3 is TGTGCCAGCAGTCCGACCCGGGGACTAGCGGGACGCAATGAGCAGTTCTTC.

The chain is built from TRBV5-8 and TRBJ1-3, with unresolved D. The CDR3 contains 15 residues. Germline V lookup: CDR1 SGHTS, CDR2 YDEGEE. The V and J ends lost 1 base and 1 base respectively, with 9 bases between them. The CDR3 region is CASSLSAGSGNTIYF. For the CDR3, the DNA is TGTGCCAGCAGCTTGAGCGCCGGTTCTGGAAACACCATATATTTT.

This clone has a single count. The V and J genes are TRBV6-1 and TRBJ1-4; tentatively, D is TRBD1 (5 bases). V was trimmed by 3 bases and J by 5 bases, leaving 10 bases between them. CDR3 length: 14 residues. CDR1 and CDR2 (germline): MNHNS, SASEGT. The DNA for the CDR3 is TGTGCCAGCAGTGATCCAGGGTCAAATGAAAAACTGTTTTTT. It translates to CASSDPGSNEKLFF.

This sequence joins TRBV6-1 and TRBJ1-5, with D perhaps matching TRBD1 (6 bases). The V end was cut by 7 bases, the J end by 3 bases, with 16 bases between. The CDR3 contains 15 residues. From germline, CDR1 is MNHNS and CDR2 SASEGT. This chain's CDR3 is CASTLGGQINQPQHF. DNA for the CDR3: TGTGCCAGCACCCTGGGCGGACAGATCAATCAGCCCCAGCATTTT.

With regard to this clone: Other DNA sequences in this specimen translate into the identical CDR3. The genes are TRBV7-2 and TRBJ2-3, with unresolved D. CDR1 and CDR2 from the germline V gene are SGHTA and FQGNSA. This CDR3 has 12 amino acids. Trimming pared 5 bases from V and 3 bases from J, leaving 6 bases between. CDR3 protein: CASSPSTDTQYF. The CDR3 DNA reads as TGTGCCAGCAGCCCCTCTACAGATACGCAGTATTTT.

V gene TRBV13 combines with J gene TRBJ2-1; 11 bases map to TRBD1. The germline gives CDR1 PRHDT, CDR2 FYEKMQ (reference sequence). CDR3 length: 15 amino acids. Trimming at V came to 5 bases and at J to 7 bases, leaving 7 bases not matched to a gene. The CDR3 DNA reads TGTGCCAGCAGCCCCAAGGGACAGGGGGGTAATGAGCAGTTCTTC. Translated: CASSPKGQGGNEQFF.

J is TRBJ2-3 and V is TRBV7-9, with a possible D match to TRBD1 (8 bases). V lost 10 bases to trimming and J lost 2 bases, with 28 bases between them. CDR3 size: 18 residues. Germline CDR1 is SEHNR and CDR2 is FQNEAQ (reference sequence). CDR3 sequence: CATYRGRGLADPTDTQYF. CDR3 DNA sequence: TGTGCCACCTACCGGGGCAGGGGGCTAGCGGACCCCACAGATACGCAGTATTTT.

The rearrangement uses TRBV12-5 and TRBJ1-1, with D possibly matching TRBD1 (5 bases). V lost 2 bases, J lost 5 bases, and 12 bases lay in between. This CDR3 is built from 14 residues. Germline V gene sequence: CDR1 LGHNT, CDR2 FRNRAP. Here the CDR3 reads CASGLTGGKTEAFF. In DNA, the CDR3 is TGTGCTAGTGGTTTGACAGGCGGGAAGACTGAAGCTTTCTTT. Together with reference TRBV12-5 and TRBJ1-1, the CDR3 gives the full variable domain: DARVTQTPRHKVTEMGQEVTMRCQPILGHNTVFWYRQTMMQGLELLAYFRNRAPLDDSGMPKDRFSAEMPDATLATLKIQPSEPRDSAVYFCASGLTGGKTEAFFGQGTRLTVV.

The CDR3 DNA reads TGTGCCAGCAGCCACAGGGGGGCTCAAGAGCAGTACTTC. This translates into CASSHRGAQEQYF. The V call is TRBV7-8, the J call TRBJ2-7, with 8 nucleotides matching TRBD1. Germline V gene data show CDR1 as SGHVS and CDR2 as FQNEAQ. The junction had 7 bases not matched to a gene; V was cut back by 5 bases and J by 7 bases. The CDR3 sequence is 13 residues long.

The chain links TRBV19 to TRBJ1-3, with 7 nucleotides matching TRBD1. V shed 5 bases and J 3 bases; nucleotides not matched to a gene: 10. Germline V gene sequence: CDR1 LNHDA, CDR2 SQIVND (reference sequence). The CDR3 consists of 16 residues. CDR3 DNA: TGTGCCAGTAGTGTGAGAGAGGACAGGTTTGGAAACACCATATATTTT. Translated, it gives CASSVREDRFGNTIYF. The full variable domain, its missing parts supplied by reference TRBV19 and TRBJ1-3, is DGGITQSPKYLFRKEGQNVTLSCEQNLNHDAMYWYRQDPGQGLRLIYYSQIVNDFQKGDIAEGYSVSREKKESFPLTVTSAQKNPTAFYLCASSVREDRFGNTIYFGEGSWLTVV.

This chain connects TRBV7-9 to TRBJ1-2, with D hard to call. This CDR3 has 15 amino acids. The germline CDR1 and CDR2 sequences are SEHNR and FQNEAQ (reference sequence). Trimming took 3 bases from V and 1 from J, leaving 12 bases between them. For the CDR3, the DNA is TGTGCCAGCAGCTTGGTTGGAGATCTTAACTATGGCTACACCTTC. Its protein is CASSLVGDLNYGYTF.

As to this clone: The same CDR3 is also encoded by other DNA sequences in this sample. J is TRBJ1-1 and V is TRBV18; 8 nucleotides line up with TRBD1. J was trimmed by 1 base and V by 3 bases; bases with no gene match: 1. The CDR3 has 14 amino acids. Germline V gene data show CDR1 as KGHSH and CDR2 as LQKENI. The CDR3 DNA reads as TGTGCCAGCTCACCGCAGGGGGCGAACACTGAAGCTTTCTTT. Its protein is CASSPQGANTEAFF.

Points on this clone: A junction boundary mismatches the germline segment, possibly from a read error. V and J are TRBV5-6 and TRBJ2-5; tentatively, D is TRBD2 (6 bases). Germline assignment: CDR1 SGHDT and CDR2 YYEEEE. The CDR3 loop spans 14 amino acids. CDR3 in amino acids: CVSSHLSGQETQYF. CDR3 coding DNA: TGTGTCAGCAGCCACCTCAGCGGGCAAGAGACCCAGTACTTC.